Below, 29 T cell receptor beta chains from the same sample are listed, as sequenced in a study of post-analysis software for immune sequencing data. For these TCRs, the target antigens are not known. Overall study findings and caveats: With TRBV5-6, TRBV5-1 and TRBV20-1 included, 4 to 6 TRBV segments were more frequent in patients than in controls.

Sequencing libraries made from TCR beta cDNA carried unique molecular identifiers. One entry per CDR3 protein, called by TCRdb with MiXCR from the PCR reads. The sample includes hundreds of thousands of distinct CDR3 sequences, around a third of them seen just once. The sample consisted of blood. Every receptor here comes from a girl aged 10 to 17 with multiple sclerosis.

The V call is TRBV7-9, the J call TRBJ2-5; no reliable D call. Trimming left V 0 bases short and J 0 bases short, with 8 bases between. This CDR3 is 15 amino acids long. CDR1 is SEHNR and CDR2 is FQNEAQ in the germline V gene (reference sequence). CDR3 loop: CASSLAGSHQETQYF. DNA for the CDR3: TGTGCCAGCAGCTTAGCGGGCAGTCACCAAGAGACCCAGTACTTC.

About this clonotype: At one end the junction does not follow the germline gene, possibly because of a read error. The V gene is TRBV7-7, the J gene TRBJ1-1; D is perhaps TRBD1 (5 bases). The germline gives CDR1 SSHAT, CDR2 FNYEAQ (reference sequence). The CDR3 is 15 amino acids. Here the CDR3 reads CASSLLGRENTEAFF. The CDR3 bases are TGTGCTAGCAGCTTACTCGGCAGGGAGAACACTGAAGCTTTCTTT.

This clonotype was seen only a few times. The chain uses TRBV12-3 or TRBV12-4 and TRBJ2-3, with a tentative D call TRBD1 (6 bases). Trimming cost V 4 bases and J 5 bases, with 16 bases left between them. The CDR3 has 15 amino acids. CDR3 residues: CASSSGRLRGDTQYF. The CDR3 DNA reads TGTGCCAGCAGTTCCGGACGCCTCAGGGGAGATACGCAGTATTTT.

The genes are TRBV12-3 or TRBV12-4 and TRBJ2-1; 8 bases map to TRBD1. The CDR3 runs to 15 residues. V shed 5 bases, J shed 13 bases, and the junction held 16 bases outside the gene matches. The DNA for the CDR3 is TGTGCCAGCAGTCCCAGGACAGGGCGCAAAGAGACCCAGTTCTTC. Protein product: CASSPRTGRKETQFF.

The chain is built from TRBV21-1 and TRBJ2-7; the table's D call of TRBD1 was not tested on the DNA. TRBV21-1 is labeled a pseudogene. The CDR3 consists of 14 residues. CDR3 DNA sequence: TGTGCCAGCAGCAAGGGACGTGCCCCCTACGAGCAGTACTTC. This gives the protein CASSKGRAPYEQYF.

This clonotype appeared a few times. Here the CDR3 DNA reads TGTGCCAGCAGCTTAGAGGGTCCTAGCGGTACCTACGAGCAGTACTTC. It specifies CASSLEGPSGTYEQYF. The J gene is TRBJ2-7, the V gene TRBV7-8; TRBD2 agrees at 7 bases. The V gene's germline CDR1 is SGHVS and CDR2 FQNEAQ. This CDR3 spans 16 amino acids. The V segment lost 1 base and the J segment 2 bases; nucleotides outside the gene matches: 8.

The chain recombines TRBV12-3 or TRBV12-4 with TRBJ2-7; 9 bases align to TRBD1. The CDR3 contains 13 residues. V shed 8 bases and J 3 bases; nucleotides not matched to a gene: 5. The CDR3 is CASRTGDLYEQYF. In DNA form, the CDR3 reads TGTGCCAGCCGGACAGGGGACCTCTACGAGCAGTACTTC.

The chain has TRBV3-1 and TRBJ2-7; D not resolved. The V and J ends lost 0 bases and 6 bases respectively, with 12 bases between them. This CDR3 comprises 14 residues. The germline V gene has CDR1 LGHDT and CDR2 YNNKEL (reference sequence). The CDR3 here is CASSQDTRGAEQYF. The CDR3 nucleotides read TGTGCCAGCAGCCAAGACACCCGAGGCGCCGAGCAGTACTTC.

V and J are TRBV20-1 and TRBJ1-1; D gene unclear. The CDR3 loop spans 11 amino acids. The V and J ends lost 8 bases and 1 base respectively, with 8 bases between them. CDR1 is DFQATT, CDR2 SNEGSKA, per germline (reference sequence). CDR3 sequence: CSPRGNTEAFF. The CDR3 DNA follows: TGCAGTCCACGGGGGAACACTGAAGCTTTCTTT.

The chain employs TRBV6-5 and TRBJ1-1; TRBD1 might be the D (6 bases). Germline V gene sequence: CDR1 MNHEY, CDR2 SVGAGI. The CDR3 covers 13 residues. Trimming left V 0 bases short and J 5 bases short, with 7 bases between. This CDR3 is CASSYSQGTEAFF. The CDR3 region has the DNA TGTGCCAGCAGTTACTCTCAGGGGACTGAAGCTTTCTTT.

This clonotype was seen a handful of times. This rearrangement joins TRBV5-1 to TRBJ2-3, with a possible D match to TRBD1 (6 bases). There are 15 residues in the CDR3. V lost 4 bases and J lost 7, with 19 bases in between. The germline V gene has CDR1 SGHRS and CDR2 YFSETQ. The CDR3 nucleotides are TGCGCCAGCAGCCGGGGACACGGAAGTGTTCATACGCAGTATTTT. Its protein is CASSRGHGSVHTQYF.

Concerning this clonotype itself: A much larger clone sits a single nucleotide away, making a read error possible. This sequence joins TRBV5-1 and TRBJ2-1; possibly TRBD2 for D (5 bases). The CDR3 is 15 amino acids. Germline values: CDR1 SGHRS, CDR2 YFSETQ. The CDR3 DNA reads TGCACCAGCAGCTTAGCGAGTGACTCCTACAATGAGCAGTTCTTC. This encodes CTSSLASDSYNEQFF.

This clonotype has a handful of counts. The chain is built from TRBV29-1 and TRBJ1-1; D might be TRBD1 (5 bases). Per the germline V gene, CDR1 is SQVTM and CDR2 is ANQGSEA. CDR3 size: 15 residues. Deletions cut 6 bases from V and 1 base from J, with 18 bases between. The CDR3 DNA sequence: TGCAGCGTCAATAGGGAGGGGCCAGGGAACACTGAAGCTTTCTTT. Translation: CSVNREGPGNTEAFF.

V is TRBV7-2 and J is TRBJ2-5; perhaps D is TRBD1 or TRBD2 (6 bases each). Per the germline V gene, CDR1 is SGHTA and CDR2 is FQGNSA. This CDR3 comprises 15 residues. V was shortened by 2 bases and J by 3 bases, with 13 bases between the two germline ends. The CDR3 loop is CASSLTRGREETQYF. CDR3 DNA sequence: TGTGCCAGCAGCTTAACCCGGGGGCGGGAAGAGACCCAGTACTTC.

The V call is TRBV25-1, the J call TRBJ2-1, with 7 positions matching TRBD2. Germline lookup yields CDR1 MGHDK and CDR2 SYGVNS. This CDR3 comprises 15 residues. The ends lost 2 bases at V and 2 bases at J; junction bases unmatched: 3. CDR3 protein: CASSEASGAYNEQFF. The CDR3 region has the DNA TGTGCCAGCAGTGAAGCCAGCGGGGCCTACAATGAGCAGTTCTTC.

This chain uses TRBV5-1 with TRBJ2-1; TRBD2 might be the D (6 bases). The CDR3 is made up of 18 amino acids. Trimming pared 1 base from V and 8 bases from J, leaving 25 bases between. The germline V gene has CDR1 SGHRS and CDR2 YFSETQ. The CDR3 DNA sequence: TGCGCCAGCAGCTTGTCTTGGGCGACTAGAGGTGGGTTGGATGAGCAGTTCTTC. Its translation is CASSLSWATRGGLDEQFF.

This clonotype showed up just a few times. V is TRBV20-1 and J is TRBJ1-4, with D tentatively TRBD1 (6 bases). This CDR3 is built from 15 residues. V was pared by 5 bases and J by 6 bases, with 19 bases between. CDR1 is DFQATT and CDR2 is SNEGSKA in the germline V gene (reference sequence). The CDR3 region is CSAGPARGRDEKLFF. In DNA form, the CDR3 reads TGCAGTGCTGGTCCCGCCAGGGGCAGAGATGAAAAACTGTTTTTT.

V usage is TRBV20-1 and J usage is TRBJ2-1, with TRBD1 matching over 9 bases. V gave up 6 bases and J gave up 6 bases; unmatched junction bases: 6. Germline V gene sequence: CDR1 DFQATT, CDR2 SNEGSKA (reference sequence). This CDR3 contains 13 residues. The CDR3 DNA follows: TGCAGTGCCCCGGGACAGGGAGGCAATGAGCAGTTCTTC. It is translated as CSAPGQGGNEQFF.

This clonotype was counted a few times. CDR3 nucleotide sequence: TGTGCCATCAGTGCAAGCCAAGAGACCCAGTACTTC. Its protein is CAISASQETQYF. This chain connects TRBV10-3 to TRBJ2-5; D remains ambiguous. Germline assignment: CDR1 ENHRY and CDR2 SYGVKD. The V gene lost 4 bases and the J gene lost 1 base, with 4 bases spanning the gap. This CDR3 has 12 residues.

The chain employs TRBV20-1 and TRBJ1-4; 7 nucleotides agree with TRBD1. The CDR3 length is 17 residues. Unmatched junction bases numbered 13, after V lost 3 bases and J lost 3 bases. Germline lookup yields CDR1 DFQATT and CDR2 SNEGSKA (reference sequence). The CDR3 loop is CSARGFRGPSANEKLFF. In DNA form, the CDR3 reads TGCAGTGCTAGGGGGTTTAGGGGGCCCTCGGCTAATGAAAAACTGTTTTTT.

This clonotype was counted between two and nine times. The V gene is TRBV7-9, the J gene TRBJ2-1; D is tentatively TRBD1 or TRBD2 (6 bases each). Trimming left V 5 bases short and J 7 bases short, with 21 bases between. Germline V gives CDR1 SEHNR, CDR2 FQNEAQ (reference sequence). This CDR3 has 16 residues. The CDR3 here is CASSPSPRGGRNEQFF. In DNA, the CDR3 is TGTGCCAGCAGCCCGAGTCCCAGGGGAGGTAGGAATGAGCAGTTCTTC.

This clonotype was seen more than once but under ten times. The rearrangement uses TRBV6-5 and TRBJ2-3; D is unclear. V dropped 0 bases and J dropped 2 bases, with 9 bases sitting between them. Germline lookup yields CDR1 MNHEY and CDR2 SVGAGI. CDR3 length: 15 amino acids. The CDR3 sequence: CASSYSGPFTDTQYF. The CDR3 bases are TGTGCCAGCAGTTACTCAGGGCCGTTCACAGATACGCAGTATTTT.

This chain uses TRBV20-1 with TRBJ2-5; no reliable D call. With 5 bases removed from V and 4 bases from J, the gap between germline ends came to 11 bases. The CDR3 totals 12 residues. Germline CDR1 is DFQATT and CDR2 is SNEGSKA (reference sequence). The CDR3 sequence is CSAERTVETQYF. For the CDR3, the DNA is TGCAGTGCTGAACGAACGGTAGAGACCCAGTACTTC.

This clonotype has more than one count but fewer than ten. The chain links TRBV9 to TRBJ1-2; 7 bases line up with TRBD1. The CDR3 sequence is 13 residues long. Germline-derived CDR1 and CDR2 are SGDLS and YYNGEE. Losses at the gene ends were 2 bases for V and 3 bases for J; bases not matched to a gene: 1. The DNA for the CDR3 is TGTGCCAGCAGCGTCACAGGGGACTATGGCTACACCTTC. Encoded protein: CASSVTGDYGYTF.

The chain links TRBV12-3 or TRBV12-4 to TRBJ1-2; 7 bases are shared with TRBD1. The CDR3 extends over 15 amino acids. CDR3 sequence (DNA): TGTACCGGCAGTCTCCAACCGGGACAGCTCTATGGCTACACCTTC. This translates into CTGSLQPGQLYGYTF.

This clonotype has a handful of counts. The chain employs TRBV12-3 or TRBV12-4 and TRBJ2-5; D tentatively reads TRBD1 or TRBD2 (5 bases each). Trimming took off 7 bases at V and 2 bases at J, with 11 bases between the two ends. The CDR3 has 13 residues. CDR3 protein: CASTPGPQETQYF. CDR3 coding DNA: TGTGCCAGCACCCCGGGACCGCAAGAGACCCAGTACTTC.

This clonotype showed up just a few times. V is TRBV2 and J is TRBJ2-1, with 8 bases lining up with TRBD2. The CDR3 runs 16 residues. The germline V gene has CDR1 SNHLY and CDR2 FYNNEI. With V trimmed by 2 bases and J by 0 bases, 3 bases remained unmatched. The DNA for the CDR3 is TGTGCCAGCAGTGAATGGCGGGGGGACTCCTACAATGAGCAGTTCTTC. It yields the protein CASSEWRGDSYNEQFF.

Judged by abundance, this clonotype is medium-sized. V is TRBV5-5 and J is TRBJ2-7, with 10 bases fitting TRBD1. Germline loops: CDR1 SGHKS, CDR2 YYEKEE (reference sequence). J lost 4 bases, V lost 4 bases, and 2 bases had no gene match. This CDR3 spans 13 amino acids. The CDR3 DNA reads as TGTGCCAGCAGCCGACAGGGGGCATACGAGCAGTACTTC. Translated, it gives CASSRQGAYEQYF.

In this sample, this clonotype turned up a few times. The gene calls are TRBV20-1 and TRBJ2-5; tentatively, D is TRBD2 (6 bases). CDR3 length equals 13 residues. Between the trimmed V and J ends, which lost 3 bases and 5 bases, there was a span of 13 bases. Germline CDR1 DFQATT, CDR2 SNEGSKA (reference sequence). The CDR3 DNA reads TGCAGTGCTAGTAGGGACTCGAGGGAGACCCAGTACTTC. It translates to CSASRDSRETQYF.